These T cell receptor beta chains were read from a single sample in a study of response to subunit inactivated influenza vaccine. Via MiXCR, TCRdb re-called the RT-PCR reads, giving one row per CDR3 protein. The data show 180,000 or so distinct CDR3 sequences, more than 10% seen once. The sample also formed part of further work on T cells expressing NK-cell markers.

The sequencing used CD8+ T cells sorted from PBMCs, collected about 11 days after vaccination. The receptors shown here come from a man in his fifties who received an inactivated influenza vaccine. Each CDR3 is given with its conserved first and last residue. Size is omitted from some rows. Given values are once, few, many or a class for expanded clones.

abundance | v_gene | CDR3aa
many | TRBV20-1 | CSASGGAYEQYF
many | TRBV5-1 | CASSMTGGNAEAFF
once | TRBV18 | CASSQGTSPLGNTEAFF
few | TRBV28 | CASSPVAGLIYEQYF
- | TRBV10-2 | CASGPTGVSYEQYF
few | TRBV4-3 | CASSQDQDSSYEQYF
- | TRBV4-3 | CASSQEFPGDRVTETQYF
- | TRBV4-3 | CASSQKGYSYEQYF
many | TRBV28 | CASSWTENTGELFF
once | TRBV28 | CASSSHRYGYTF
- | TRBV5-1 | CASSLVYVNTEAFF
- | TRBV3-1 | CARKDGNTGELFF
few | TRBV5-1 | CASSLGRGKAEQYF
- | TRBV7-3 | CASSLGPGEGYEQYF
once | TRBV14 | CASSEDQGYYNEQFF
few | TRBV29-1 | CVERAPWDEQFF
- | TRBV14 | CASRWSGGGRHEQYF
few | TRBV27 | CATMLWGGRDKDTEAFF
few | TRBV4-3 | CASSQVTSADTQYF
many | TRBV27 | CASSFSGLGSYEQYF
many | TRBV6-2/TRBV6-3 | CASRQGTNTGELFF
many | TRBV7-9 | CASSSSGTGEGYTF
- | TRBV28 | CASSPWAIQGIDTEAFF
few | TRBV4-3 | CASSQDVGTDYNEQFF
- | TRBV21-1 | CASSKGGRGRTEAFF
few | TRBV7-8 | CASSLRFPNTEAFF